This T cell receptor (beta chain) was identified during a study of OX40 agonist ivuxolimab in advanced cancers. Remarks on this clone: Antigen: not known.

Assay used: immunoSEQ multiplex PCR; TCRdb lists only in-frame clones, some missing. The sample has under 65,000 clones, under 95% seen once. Study results and limitations: Researchers did not establish what antigens the expanded peripheral T cells target. The study found that CD8+ T cells averaged more expanded clones than CD4+.

The V gene lost 1 base and the J gene lost 2 bases, with 12 bases spanning the gap. Germline V gene lookup returns CDR1 SEHNR and CDR2 FQNEAQ (reference sequence). The CDR3 is made up of 15 amino acids. Patients with autoimmune history or systemic immunosuppression were excluded. The chain has TRBV7-9 and TRBJ2-7, with D perhaps TRBD2 (5 bases). The sequence came from an adult with an advanced solid tumor such as melanoma, head and neck, liver or kidney cancer. Source: CD4+ or CD8+ T cells sorted from blood, taken in a trial of the OX40 agonist ivuxolimab. The CDR3 nucleotides read TGTGCCAGCAGCTTAGAGGCCGGGGTCACCTACGAGCAGTACTTC. Protein sequence: CASSLEAGVTYEQYF.